This T cell receptor (beta chain) came from a study of cytomegalovirus exposure and HLA in healthy donors. The PCR made use of 60 Vbeta and 13 Jbeta primers. Sequencing was performed with immunoSEQ multiplex PCR; in TCRdb, only in-frame clones are kept and a portion is missing. The sample records about 180,000 clones, approximately 80% being singletons. From germline, CDR1 is SGHVS and CDR2 FNYEAQ. The V end lost 1 base, the J end lost 1 base, and 15 bases lay between the germline ends. The CDR3 spans 17 residues. Input material: PBMCs. The genes are TRBV7-6 and TRBJ2-3; D possibly corresponds to TRBD2 (6 bases). This clonotype was obtained from a woman under 30 in good health and CMV-seropositive. CDR3 region: CASSLGARRGGTDTQYF. In DNA, the CDR3 is TGTGCCAGCAGCTTAGGAGCGAGGCGCGGGGGCACAGATACGCAGTATTTT. The variable domain in full, with the rest retrieved from reference TRBV7-6 and TRBJ2-3, is GAGVSQSPRYKVTKRGQDVALRCDPISGHVSLYWYRQALGQGPEFLTYFNYEAQQDKSGLPNDRFSAERPEGSISTLTIQRTEQRDSAMYRCASSLGARRGGTDTQYFGPGTRLTVL.